The 21 T cell receptor beta chains in this list originate from one sample, sequenced in a study of blood T cell repertoires in COVID-19. This table comes from immunoSEQ multiplex PCR, and its TCRdb copy is limited to in-frame clones, with some not included. Of tens of thousands of clones in the sample, 89% were seen once. Sequenced input: peripheral blood. Every receptor here comes from a man aged 65 to 85 with active or convalescent COVID-19.

The CDR3 coding sequence is TGTGCCTGGAGACGGTTAGGGGGCGATGGCTATGGCTACACCTTC. Amino acid sequence: CAWRRLGGDGYGYTF. The rearrangement joins TRBV30 to TRBJ1-2, with 7 bases lining up with TRBD1. The CDR3 length is 15 residues. Germline CDR1 is GTSNPN and CDR2 is SVGIG (reference sequence). Trimming at V came to 3 bases and at J to 4 bases, leaving 11 bases not matched to a gene. The full variable domain, in which reference TRBV30 and TRBJ1-2 provide the parts outside the CDR3, is SQTIHQWPATLVQPVGSPLSLECTVEGTSNPNLYWYRQAAGRGLQLLFYSVGIGQISSEVPQNLSASRPQDRQFILSSKKLLLSDSGFYLCAWRRLGGDGYGYTFGSGTRLTVV.

The rearrangement links TRBV7-6 to TRBJ1-4; D is unresolved. Trimming shortened V by 5 bases and J by 11 bases, and 15 bases separated the two germline ends. Germline V lookup: CDR1 SGHVS, CDR2 FNYEAQ. The CDR3 extends over 13 amino acids. CDR3 sequence (DNA): TGTGCCAGCAGCCCTCTCGGGGAGGAGAAACTGTTTTTT. It is translated as CASSPLGEEKLFF.

This clone appeared a single time. The genes are TRBV25-1 and TRBJ1-4, with 8 bases fitting TRBD1. The germline V gene encodes CDR1 MGHDK and CDR2 SYGVNS. The CDR3 is made up of 18 amino acids. J lost 5 bases, V lost 5 bases, and 16 bases had no gene match. The CDR3 sequence: CASSKPGAGGSKNEKLFF. The DNA of the CDR3 is TGTGCCAGCAGTAAACCTGGGGCAGGGGGCAGTAAAAATGAAAAACTGTTTTTT.

The gene calls are TRBV24-1 and TRBJ1-4; 9 bases match TRBD1. Germline-derived CDR1 and CDR2 are KGHDR and SFDVKD. The length of the CDR3 is 14 residues. Trimming removed 9 bases from V and 4 bases from J; junction bases left unmatched: 5. The CDR3 protein is CATATGQGNEKLFF. DNA for the CDR3: TGTGCCACCGCGACGGGACAGGGTAATGAAAAACTGTTTTTT.

This sequence joins TRBV19 and TRBJ2-3; D uncertain. The CDR3 loop spans 13 amino acids. The V end was cut by 0 bases, the J end by 8 bases, with 9 bases between. CDR1 is LNHDA and CDR2 is SQIVND in the germline V gene (reference sequence). Here the CDR3 DNA reads TGTGCCAGTAGTATAGATCCGAGTGGTACGCAGTATTTT. It encodes CASSIDPSGTQYF.

The rearrangement links TRBV11-2 to TRBJ1-4; TRBD1 aligns across 11 bases. The J segment lost 10 bases and the V segment lost 1 base, leaving 8 bases of the junction unmatched. This CDR3 is 16 amino acids long. In germline, CDR1 is SGHAT, CDR2 FQNNGV. CDR3 amino acids: CASSLVGTGGSGKLFF. CDR3 coding DNA: TGTGCCAGCAGCTTAGTGGGGACAGGGGGTAGCGGAAAACTGTTTTTT.

The chain carries TRBV19 and TRBJ1-5; 7 bases map to TRBD1. Germline values: CDR1 LNHDA, CDR2 SQIVND (reference sequence). Trimming at V came to 3 bases and at J to 9 bases, leaving 8 bases not matched to a gene. This CDR3 comprises 14 residues. The DNA for the CDR3 is TGTGCCAGTAGTATCCCAGGGGGGTATGGGCCCCAGCATTTT. This gives the protein CASSIPGGYGPQHF.

The chain recombines TRBV4-1 with TRBJ1-3; D is possibly TRBD1 (5 bases). CDR3 size: 18 residues. Germline loops: CDR1 MGHRA, CDR2 YSYEKL. V was trimmed by 0 bases and J by 0 bases, leaving 15 bases between them. In DNA, the CDR3 is TGCGCCAGCAGCCAAGATGGGGCCAAGGGCCCCTCTGGAAACACCATATATTTT. Translating it yields CASSQDGAKGPSGNTIYF.

CDR3 bases: TGTGCCAGCAGCTCAGGACAGAGTTACAATGAGCAGTTCTTC. Amino acid sequence: CASSSGQSYNEQFF. The V call is TRBV11-2, the J call TRBJ2-1; a possible D gene is TRBD1 (6 bases). Trimming pared 4 bases from V and 4 bases from J, leaving 11 bases between. This CDR3 spans 14 amino acids. CDR1 SGHAT and CDR2 FQNNGV come from the germline V gene. The full variable domain, completed using reference TRBV11-2 and TRBJ2-1, is EAGVAQSPRYKIIEKRQSVAFWCNPISGHATLYWYQQILGQGPKLLIQFQNNGVVDDSQLPKDRFSAERLKGVDSTLKIQPAKLEDSAVYLCASSSGQSYNEQFFGPGTRLTVL.

The chain links TRBV6-1 to TRBJ1-6, with D perhaps TRBD1 (6 bases). The CDR3 totals 15 residues. The ends were cut back, 2 bases at V and 8 bases at J, with 13 bases in the middle. Germline V gene sequence: CDR1 MNHNS, CDR2 SASEGT. CDR3 protein: CASSEQGSFHSPLHF. The CDR3 nucleotides are TGTGCCAGCAGTGAACAGGGGAGCTTTCATTCACCCCTCCACTTT.

The chain carries TRBV19 and TRBJ2-5; tentative D call: TRBD2 (6 bases). Trimming stripped 3 bases from V and 5 bases from J, with 13 bases between. This CDR3 spans 14 amino acids. Looked up from germline, CDR1 is LNHDA and CDR2 is SQIVND (reference sequence). CDR3 in amino acids: CASSITSFRETQYF. CDR3 coding DNA: TGTGCCAGTAGTATTACTAGCTTTCGGGAGACCCAGTACTTC.

The gene calls are TRBV7-2 and TRBJ2-5; D possibly corresponds to TRBD2 (5 bases). Trimming pared 5 bases from V and 0 bases from J, leaving 16 bases between. The CDR3 is 16 amino acids. The germline V gene encodes CDR1 SGHTA and CDR2 FQGNSA. The CDR3 loop is CASSRLSGGYQETQYF. In DNA, the CDR3 is TGTGCCAGCAGCCGTTTAAGCGGTGGGTACCAAGAGACCCAGTACTTC. The full variable domain, with the rest looked up from reference TRBV7-2 and TRBJ2-5, is GAGVSQSPSNKVTEKGKDVELRCDPISGHTALYWYRQSLGQGLEFLIYFQGNSAPDKSGLPSDRFSAERTGGSVSTLTIQRTQQEDSAVYLCASSRLSGGYQETQYFGPGTRLLVL.

V gene TRBV19 combines with J gene TRBJ1-1; TRBD1 aligns across 7 bases. The CDR3 loop spans 14 amino acids. CDR1 is LNHDA, CDR2 SQIVND, per germline (reference sequence). The junction had 4 bases not matched to a gene; V was cut back by 5 bases and J by 1 base. CDR3 DNA: TGTGCCAGTAGTTGGACAGGAGGGAACACTGAAGCTTTCTTT. Residues: CASSWTGGNTEAFF.

This sequence joins TRBV3-1 (or the pseudogene TRBV3-2) and TRBJ1-2; a weak D match, TRBD1 (5 bases). Trimming left V 2 bases short and J 1 base short, with 14 bases between. The germline V gene has CDR1 LGHDT and CDR2 YNNKEL (reference sequence). The CDR3 runs to 16 residues. CDR3 residues: CASSQLAGGSNYGYTF. In DNA form, the CDR3 reads TGTGCCAGCAGCCAACTGGCGGGGGGAAGTAACTATGGCTACACCTTC.

The rearrangement uses TRBV7-9 and TRBJ1-4, with D unresolved. The CDR3 totals 15 residues. The V end was cut by 5 bases, the J end by 5 bases, with 15 bases between. The germline V gene encodes CDR1 SEHNR and CDR2 FQNEAQ (reference sequence). CDR3 in amino acids: CASSHSLGQNEKLFF. The CDR3 nucleotides are TGTGCCAGCAGCCATTCCCTTGGGCAAAATGAAAAACTGTTTTTT. Using reference TRBV7-9 and TRBJ1-4 for the parts outside the CDR3, the full variable domain is DTGVSQNPRHKITKRGQNVTFRCDPISEHNRLYWYRQTLGQGPEFLTYFQNEAQLEKSRLLSDRFSAERPKGSFSTLEIQRTEQGDSAMYLCASSHSLGQNEKLFFGSGTQLSVL.

CDR3 protein: CASSYSRGYQPQHF. CDR3 DNA sequence: TGTGCCAGCAGTTACTCTCGAGGATATCAGCCCCAGCATTTT. The chain carries TRBV6-5 and TRBJ1-5, with D unresolved. The CDR3 is 14 residues long. In germline, CDR1 is MNHEY, CDR2 SVGAGI. Trimming took 0 bases from V and 5 from J, leaving 8 bases between them.

The CDR3 spells CASSYGQSRGYGYTF. The CDR3 region has the DNA TGTGCCAGCAGCTATGGTCAGAGCAGGGGCTATGGCTACACCTTC. The rearrangement joins TRBV6-5 to TRBJ1-2; D is perhaps TRBD1 (6 bases). The germline V gene has CDR1 MNHEY and CDR2 SVGAGI. This CDR3 region has 15 residues. V lost 6 bases, J lost 4 bases, and 18 bases lay in between.

V gene TRBV6-1 combines with J gene TRBJ2-7; unclear D gene. The V gene lost 2 bases and the J gene lost 0 bases, with 11 bases spanning the gap. CDR3 length equals 15 residues. The germline V gene encodes CDR1 MNHNS and CDR2 SASEGT. For the CDR3, the DNA is TGTGCCAGCAGTGAACGCCAGGCGAGCTCCTACGAGCAGTACTTC. It codes for CASSERQASSYEQYF.

This clone came up once. The chain couples TRBV5-6 to TRBJ2-1; 8 positions match TRBD1. This CDR3 is 15 amino acids long. Germline V gene lookup returns CDR1 SGHDT and CDR2 YYEEEE. V lost 0 bases and J lost 1; bases outside the gene matches: 0. The CDR3 region has the DNA TGTGCCAGCAGCTTGGGACAGGGGTCCTACAATGAGCAGTTCTTC. Translated, it gives CASSLGQGSYNEQFF.

The chain links TRBV18 to TRBJ2-1; 8 positions match TRBD1. J gave up 0 bases and V 5 bases, and 12 bases lay outside the gene matches. The CDR3 is 18 amino acids. Germline lookup yields CDR1 KGHSH and CDR2 LQKENI. The chain's CDR3 is CASSNQRDRFSSYNEQFF. DNA for the CDR3: TGTGCCAGCTCAAACCAACGGGACAGGTTTAGCTCCTACAATGAGCAGTTCTTC.

The chain combines TRBV5-1 with TRBJ2-5, with TRBD2 matching 9 bases. Germline assignment: CDR1 SGHRS and CDR2 YFSETQ. CDR3 length: 16 residues. V gave up 0 bases and J gave up 4 bases; unmatched junction bases: 7. The CDR3 here is CASSLGPAGGSETQYF. In nucleotides, the CDR3 is TGCGCCAGCAGCTTGGGACCAGCGGGGGGTTCAGAGACCCAGTACTTC.